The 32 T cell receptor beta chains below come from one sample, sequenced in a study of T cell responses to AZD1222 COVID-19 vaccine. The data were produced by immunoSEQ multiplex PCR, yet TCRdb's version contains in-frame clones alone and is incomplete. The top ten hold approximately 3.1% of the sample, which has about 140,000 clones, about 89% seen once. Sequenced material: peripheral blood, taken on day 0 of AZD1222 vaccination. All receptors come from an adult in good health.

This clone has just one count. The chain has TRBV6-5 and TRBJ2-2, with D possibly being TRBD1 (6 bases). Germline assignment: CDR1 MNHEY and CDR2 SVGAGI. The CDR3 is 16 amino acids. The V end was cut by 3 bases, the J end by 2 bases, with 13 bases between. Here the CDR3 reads CASSYLPGANTGELFF. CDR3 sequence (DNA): TGTGCCAGCAGTTATCTCCCAGGGGCTAACACCGGGGAGCTGTTTTTT.

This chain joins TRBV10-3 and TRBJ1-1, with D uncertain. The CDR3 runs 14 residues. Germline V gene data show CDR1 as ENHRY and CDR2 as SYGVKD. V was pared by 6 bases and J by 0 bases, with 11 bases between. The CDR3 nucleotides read TGTGCCATCAGCGACCCGGGGATGAACACTGAAGCTTTCTTT. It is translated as CAISDPGMNTEAFF.

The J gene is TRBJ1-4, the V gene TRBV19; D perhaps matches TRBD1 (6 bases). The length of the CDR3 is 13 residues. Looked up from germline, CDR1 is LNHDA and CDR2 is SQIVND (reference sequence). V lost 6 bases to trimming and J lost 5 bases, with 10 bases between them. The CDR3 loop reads CASSLTGNEKLFF. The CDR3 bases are TGTGCCAGTAGCCTGACAGGCAATGAAAAACTGTTTTTT.

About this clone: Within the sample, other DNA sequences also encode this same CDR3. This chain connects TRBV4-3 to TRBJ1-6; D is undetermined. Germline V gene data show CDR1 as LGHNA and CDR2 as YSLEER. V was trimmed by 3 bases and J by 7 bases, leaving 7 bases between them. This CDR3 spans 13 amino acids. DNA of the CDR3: TGCGCCAGCAGCCAGGACTGGAATTCACCCCTCCACTTT. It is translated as CASSQDWNSPLHF.

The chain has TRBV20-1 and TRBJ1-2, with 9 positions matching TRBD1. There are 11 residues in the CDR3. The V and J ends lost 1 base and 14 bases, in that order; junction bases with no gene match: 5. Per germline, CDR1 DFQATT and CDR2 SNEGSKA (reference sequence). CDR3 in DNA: TGCAGTGCTAGAGGGGGGGACAGGGTAACCTTC. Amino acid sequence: CSARGGDRVTF.

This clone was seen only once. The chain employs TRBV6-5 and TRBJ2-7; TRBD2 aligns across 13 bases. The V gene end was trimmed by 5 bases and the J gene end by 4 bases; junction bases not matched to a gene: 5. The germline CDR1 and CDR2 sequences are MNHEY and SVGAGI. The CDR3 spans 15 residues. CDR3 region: CASSTGLAGSYEQYF. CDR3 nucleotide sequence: TGTGCCAGCAGTACGGGACTAGCGGGGTCGTACGAGCAGTACTTC.

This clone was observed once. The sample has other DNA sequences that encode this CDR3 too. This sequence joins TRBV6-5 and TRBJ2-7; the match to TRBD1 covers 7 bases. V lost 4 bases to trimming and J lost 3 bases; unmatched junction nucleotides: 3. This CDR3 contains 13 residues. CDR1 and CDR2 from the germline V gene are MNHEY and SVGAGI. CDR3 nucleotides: TGTGCCAGCAGTTGGGACAGAGACTACGAGCAGTACTTC. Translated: CASSWDRDYEQYF.

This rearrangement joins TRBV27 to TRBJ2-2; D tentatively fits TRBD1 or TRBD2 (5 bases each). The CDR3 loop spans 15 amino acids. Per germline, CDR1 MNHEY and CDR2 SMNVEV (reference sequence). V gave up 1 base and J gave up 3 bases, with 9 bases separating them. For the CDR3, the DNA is TGTGCCAGCAGTTTATTCCAGGGACACACCGGGGAGCTGTTTTTT. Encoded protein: CASSLFQGHTGELFF.

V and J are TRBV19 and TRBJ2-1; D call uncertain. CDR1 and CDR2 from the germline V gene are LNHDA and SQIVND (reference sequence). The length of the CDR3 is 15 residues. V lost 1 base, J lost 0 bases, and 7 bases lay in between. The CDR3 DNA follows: TGTGCCAGTAGTATAGGGCGAACCTCCTACAATGAGCAGTTCTTC. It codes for CASSIGRTSYNEQFF.

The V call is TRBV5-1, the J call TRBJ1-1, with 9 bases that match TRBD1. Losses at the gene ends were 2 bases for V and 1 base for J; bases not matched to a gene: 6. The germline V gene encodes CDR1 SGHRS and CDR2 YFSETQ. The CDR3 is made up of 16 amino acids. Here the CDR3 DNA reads TGCGCCAGCAGCTTTACAGGGGGCCTGGGGAACACTGAAGCTTTCTTT. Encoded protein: CASSFTGGLGNTEAFF.

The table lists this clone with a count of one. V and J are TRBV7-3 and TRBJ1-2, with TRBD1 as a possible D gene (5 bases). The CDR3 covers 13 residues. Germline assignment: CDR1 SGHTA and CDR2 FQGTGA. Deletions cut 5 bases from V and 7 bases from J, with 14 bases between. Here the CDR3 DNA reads TGTGCCAGCAGCCCCGGGGGGGACGGTGGCTACACCTTC. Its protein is CASSPGGDGGYTF.

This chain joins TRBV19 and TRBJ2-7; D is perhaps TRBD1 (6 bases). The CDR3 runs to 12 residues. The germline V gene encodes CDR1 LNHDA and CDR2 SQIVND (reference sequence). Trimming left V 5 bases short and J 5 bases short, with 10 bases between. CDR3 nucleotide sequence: TGTGCCAGTAGTTCACAGGGAAACGAGCAGTACTTC. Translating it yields CASSSQGNEQYF. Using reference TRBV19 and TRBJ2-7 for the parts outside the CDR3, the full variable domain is DGGITQSPKYLFRKEGQNVTLSCEQNLNHDAMYWYRQDPGQGLRLIYYSQIVNDFQKGDIAEGYSVSREKKESFPLTVTSAQKNPTAFYLCASSSQGNEQYFGPGTRLTVT.

The CDR3 protein is CASSPRDRGRPRYF. The CDR3 region has the DNA TGTGCCAGCAGCCCCCGGGACAGGGGGCGGCCTAGGTACTTC. The rearrangement links TRBV7-8 to TRBJ2-7; 12 bases map to TRBD1. Looked up from germline, CDR1 is SGHVS and CDR2 is FQNEAQ. The CDR3 consists of 14 residues. Germline trimming cut 5 bases from V and 12 bases from J; bases unmatched to any gene: 11. Full variable domain (missing parts from reference TRBV7-8 and TRBJ2-7): GAGVSQSPRYKVAKRGQDVALRCDPISGHVSLFWYQQALGQGPEFLTYFQNEAQLDKSGLPSDRFFAERPEGSVSTLKIQRTQQEDSAVYLCASSPRDRGRPRYFGPGTRLTVT.

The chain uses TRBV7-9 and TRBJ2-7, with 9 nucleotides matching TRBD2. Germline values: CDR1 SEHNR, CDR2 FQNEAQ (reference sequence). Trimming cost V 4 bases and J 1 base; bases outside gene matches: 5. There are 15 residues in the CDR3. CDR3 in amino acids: CASSSTSGLSYEQYF. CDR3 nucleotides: TGTGCCAGCAGCTCGACTAGCGGCCTTTCCTACGAGCAGTACTTC.

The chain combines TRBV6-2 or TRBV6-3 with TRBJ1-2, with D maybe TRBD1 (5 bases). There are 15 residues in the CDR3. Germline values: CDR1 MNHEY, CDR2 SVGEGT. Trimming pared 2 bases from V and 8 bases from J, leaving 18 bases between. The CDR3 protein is CASSYPVAWGRGYTF. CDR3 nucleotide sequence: TGTGCCAGCAGTTACCCCGTTGCGTGGGGGAGGGGCTACACCTTC.

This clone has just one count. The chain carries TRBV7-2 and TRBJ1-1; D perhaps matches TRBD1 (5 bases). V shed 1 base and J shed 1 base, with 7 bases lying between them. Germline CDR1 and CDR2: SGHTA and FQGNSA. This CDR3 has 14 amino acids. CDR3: CASSLGGANTEAFF. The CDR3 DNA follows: TGTGCCAGCAGCTTAGGAGGGGCGAACACTGAAGCTTTCTTT.

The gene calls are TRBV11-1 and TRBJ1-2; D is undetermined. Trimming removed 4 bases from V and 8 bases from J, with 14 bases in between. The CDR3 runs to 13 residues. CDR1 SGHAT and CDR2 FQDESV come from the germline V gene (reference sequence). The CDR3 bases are TGTGCCAGCAGCTCCACATTTACGGAGGGCTACACCTTC. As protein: CASSSTFTEGYTF.

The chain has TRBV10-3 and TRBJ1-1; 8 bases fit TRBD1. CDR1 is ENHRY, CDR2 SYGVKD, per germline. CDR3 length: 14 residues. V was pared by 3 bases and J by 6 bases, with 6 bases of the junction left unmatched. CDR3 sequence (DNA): TGTGCCATCAGTGATAAGGACAGGGTCCCTGAAGCTTTCTTT. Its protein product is CAISDKDRVPEAFF.

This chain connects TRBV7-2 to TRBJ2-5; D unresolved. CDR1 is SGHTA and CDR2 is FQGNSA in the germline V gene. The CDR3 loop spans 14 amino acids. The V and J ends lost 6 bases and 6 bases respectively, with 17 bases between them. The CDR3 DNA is TGTGCCAGCAGTTTACAATCCCTCAGGAAGACCCAGTACTTC. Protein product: CASSLQSLRKTQYF. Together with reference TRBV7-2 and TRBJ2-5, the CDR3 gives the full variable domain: GAGVSQSPSNKVTEKGKDVELRCDPISGHTALYWYRQSLGQGLEFLIYFQGNSAPDKSGLPSDRFSAERTGGSVSTLTIQRTQQEDSAVYLCASSLQSLRKTQYFGPGTRLLVL.

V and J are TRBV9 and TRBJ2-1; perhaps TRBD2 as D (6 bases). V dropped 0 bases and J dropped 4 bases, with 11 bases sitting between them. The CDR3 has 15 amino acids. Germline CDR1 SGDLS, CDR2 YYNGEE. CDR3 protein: CASSVGGTIYNEQFF. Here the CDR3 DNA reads TGTGCCAGCAGCGTAGGCGGGACGATATACAATGAGCAGTTCTTC.

CDR3 coding DNA: TGTGCCAGCAGTTACACAAGGACAGGGGAGGGTGATATCGGCTACACCTTC. This encodes CASSYTRTGEGDIGYTF. This sequence joins TRBV27 and TRBJ1-2; 9 bases are a match to TRBD1. Trimming removed 4 bases from V and 8 bases from J; junction bases left unmatched: 17. The length of the CDR3 is 17 residues. CDR1 and CDR2 (germline): MNHEY, SMNVEV (reference sequence).

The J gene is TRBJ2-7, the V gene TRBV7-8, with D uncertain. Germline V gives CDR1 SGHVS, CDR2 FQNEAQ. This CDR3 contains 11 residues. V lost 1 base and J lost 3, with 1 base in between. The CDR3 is CASSLDYEQYF. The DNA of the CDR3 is TGTGCCAGCAGCTTAGACTACGAGCAGTACTTC.

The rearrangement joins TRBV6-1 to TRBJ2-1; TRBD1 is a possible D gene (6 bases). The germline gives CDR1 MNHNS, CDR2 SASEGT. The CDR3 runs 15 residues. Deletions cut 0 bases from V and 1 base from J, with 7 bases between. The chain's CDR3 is CASSEAQGSYNEQFF. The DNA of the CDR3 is TGTGCCAGCAGTGAAGCTCAGGGGTCCTACAATGAGCAGTTCTTC.

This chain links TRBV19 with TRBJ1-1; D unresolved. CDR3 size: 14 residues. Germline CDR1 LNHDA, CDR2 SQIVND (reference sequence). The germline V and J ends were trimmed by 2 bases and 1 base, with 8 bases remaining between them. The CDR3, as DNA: TGTGCCAGTAGTATAAAAGGGCCGAACACTGAAGCTTTCTTT. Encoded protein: CASSIKGPNTEAFF.

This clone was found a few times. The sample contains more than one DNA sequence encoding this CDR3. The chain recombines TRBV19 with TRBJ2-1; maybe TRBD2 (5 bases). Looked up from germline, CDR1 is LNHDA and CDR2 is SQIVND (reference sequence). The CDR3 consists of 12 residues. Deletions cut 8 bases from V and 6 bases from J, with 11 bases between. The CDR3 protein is CASGGSGNEQFF. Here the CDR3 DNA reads TGTGCCAGTGGCGGCAGCGGCAATGAGCAGTTCTTC.

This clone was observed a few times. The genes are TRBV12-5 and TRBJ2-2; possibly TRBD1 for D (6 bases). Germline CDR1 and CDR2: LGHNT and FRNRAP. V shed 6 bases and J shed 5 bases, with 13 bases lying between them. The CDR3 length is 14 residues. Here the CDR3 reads CASGQGLWTGELFF. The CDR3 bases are TGTGCTAGTGGCCAGGGGCTTTGGACCGGGGAGCTGTTTTTT.

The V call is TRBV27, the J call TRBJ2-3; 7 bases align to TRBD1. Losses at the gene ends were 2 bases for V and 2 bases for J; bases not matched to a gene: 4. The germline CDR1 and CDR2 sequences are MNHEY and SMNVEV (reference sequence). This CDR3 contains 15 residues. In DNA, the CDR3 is TGTGCCAGCAGTTTAAGGGGGCTGGACACAGATACGCAGTATTTT. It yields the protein CASSLRGLDTDTQYF.

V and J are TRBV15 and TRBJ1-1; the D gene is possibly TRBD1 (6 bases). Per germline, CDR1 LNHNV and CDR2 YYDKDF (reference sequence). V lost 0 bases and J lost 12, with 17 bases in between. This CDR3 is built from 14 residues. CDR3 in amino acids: CATSRDRTGTNPFF. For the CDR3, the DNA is TGTGCCACCAGCAGAGATAGGACCGGGACAAATCCTTTCTTT.

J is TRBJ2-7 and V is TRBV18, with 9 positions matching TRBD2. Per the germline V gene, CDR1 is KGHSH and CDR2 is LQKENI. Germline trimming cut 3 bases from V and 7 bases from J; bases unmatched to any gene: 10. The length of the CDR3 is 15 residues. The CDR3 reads CASSPPTAGGREQYF. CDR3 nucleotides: TGTGCCAGCTCACCTCCCACGGCGGGGGGGCGGGAGCAGTACTTC.

The CDR3 DNA reads as TGTGCCAGCACCACACTCGGAGAGCTCTCCTACAATGAGCAGTTCTTC. This sequence encodes CASTTLGELSYNEQFF. The rearrangement links TRBV28 to TRBJ2-1; D remains unclear. Trimming removed 7 bases from V and 0 bases from J, with 16 bases in between. Germline V CDR1 and CDR2: MDHEN, SYDVKM. This CDR3 comprises 16 residues.

As DNA, the CDR3 is TGTGCCACCAGTGATTTGAATAGTCAGAGGGTTAATTCACCCCTCCACTTT. It codes for CATSDLNSQRVNSPLHF. The chain uses TRBV24-1 and TRBJ1-6; D remains unclear. With 0 bases removed from V and 6 bases from J, the gap between germline ends came to 14 bases. CDR1 and CDR2 (germline): KGHDR, SFDVKD. The CDR3 covers 17 residues.

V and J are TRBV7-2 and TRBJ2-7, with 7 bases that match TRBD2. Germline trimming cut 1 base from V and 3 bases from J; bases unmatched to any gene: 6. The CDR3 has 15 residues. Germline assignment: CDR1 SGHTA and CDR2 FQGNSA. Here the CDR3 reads CASSLGPGGLYEQYF. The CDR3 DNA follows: TGTGCCAGCAGCTTAGGCCCGGGGGGTCTCTACGAGCAGTACTTC. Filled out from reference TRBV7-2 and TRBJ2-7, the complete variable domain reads GAGVSQSPSNKVTEKGKDVELRCDPISGHTALYWYRQSLGQGLEFLIYFQGNSAPDKSGLPSDRFSAERTGGSVSTLTIQRTQQEDSAVYLCASSLGPGGLYEQYFGPGTRLTVT.